The 11 T cell receptor beta chains given below trace back to one sample, sequenced in a study of Graves' ophthalmopathy and Graves' hyperthyroidism. From RNA, the CDR3 regions of TCR beta chains were amplified and sequenced. The first-round RT-PCR employed HTBI primers together with the Qiagen OneStep RT-PCR kit. A multiplex PCR was then performed as the second round. MiXCR, run by TCRdb on the multiplex PCR reads, gives a single entry per CDR3 protein. Among around 670,000 distinct CDR3 sequences listed, 35% to 50% were seen once. The sequencing sample was made of peripheral blood. All receptors derive from an adult man with Graves' ophthalmopathy.

The chain is built from TRBV2 and TRBJ2-6, with a weak D call TRBD2 (5 bases). V was pared by 7 bases and J by 4 bases, with 11 bases between. This CDR3 comprises 14 residues. Germline V CDR1 and CDR2: SNHLY, FYNNEI. The CDR3 DNA is TGTGCCAGCACCCCGGGAATCGGGGCCAACGTCCTGACTTTC. Translation gives CASTPGIGANVLTF.

This CDR3 reads CASFRTDSSGANVLTF. Written as DNA, the CDR3 is TGTGCCAGCTTTAGGACAGACTCCTCTGGGGCCAACGTCCTGACTTTC. The rearrangement links TRBV7-2 to TRBJ2-6; a weak D match, TRBD1 (6 bases). The germline V and J ends were trimmed by 8 bases and 0 bases, with 14 bases remaining between them. CDR3 length equals 16 residues. The germline CDR1 and CDR2 sequences are SGHTA and FQGNSA.

In its sample, this clonotype was seen many times. Compared with germline, one end of the junction differs, possibly owing to a read error. The rearrangement links TRBV29-1 to TRBJ1-4; 8 bases align to TRBD1. Looked up from germline, CDR1 is SQVTM and CDR2 is ANQGSEA. CDR3 length: 11 residues. As DNA, the CDR3 is TGCAGCGTTGAAGAGCGTGGGACAGGTCTATTT. Encoded protein: CSVEERGTGLF.

The chain carries TRBV13 and TRBJ2-5; D call uncertain. The CDR3 length is 15 residues. The V end lost 5 bases, the J end lost 2 bases, and 15 bases lay between the germline ends. Per germline, CDR1 PRHDT and CDR2 FYEKMQ (reference sequence). CDR3 loop: CASSREGQTQETQYF. The CDR3 nucleotides read TGTGCCAGCAGCCGAGAAGGGCAAACACAAGAGACCCAGTACTTC.

The chain joins TRBV25-1 to TRBJ2-2, with TRBD1 matching 8 bases. The CDR3 extends over 14 amino acids. Germline V lookup: CDR1 MGHDK, CDR2 SYGVNS. The V gene end was trimmed by 6 bases and the J gene end by 7 bases; junction bases not matched to a gene: 7. CDR3 DNA sequence: TGTGCCAGCAGCCGGGACAGGTTCGGCGGGGAGCTGTTTTTT. Protein sequence: CASSRDRFGGELFF.

The rearrangement uses TRBV29-1 and TRBJ2-5, with D maybe TRBD1 (6 bases). The germline V gene encodes CDR1 SQVTM and CDR2 ANQGSEA. V lost 4 bases and J 5 bases, leaving 11 bases between the germline ends. This CDR3 has 12 amino acids. The CDR3: CSVAPGVETQYF. CDR3 nucleotide sequence: TGCAGCGTTGCTCCAGGGGTGGAGACCCAGTACTTC.

This clonotype was counted a few times. The rearrangement joins TRBV24-1 to TRBJ1-5, with TRBD1 matching 10 bases. Germline V gene lookup returns CDR1 KGHDR and CDR2 SFDVKD. The V and J ends lost 6 bases and 5 bases, in that order; junction bases with no gene match: 3. This CDR3 has 14 amino acids. CDR3 sequence reads: CATSKGTGDQPQHF. The CDR3 region has the DNA TGTGCCACCAGTAAGGGGACAGGGGATCAGCCCCAGCATTTT.

A remark on this clonotype: At one boundary the junction diverges from the germline segment, which might be a read error. V gene TRBV29-1 combines with J gene TRBJ1-1; tentatively, D is TRBD1 (6 bases). Per germline, CDR1 SQVTM and CDR2 ANQGSEA. The CDR3 runs to 15 residues. CDR3 amino acids: CSVFLWDLRDTEASF. The CDR3 DNA reads TGCAGCGTTTTTCTATGGGACTTGCGGGACACTGAAGCTTCCTTT.

In its sample, this clonotype was seen a few times. This chain uses TRBV12-3 or TRBV12-4 with TRBJ1-5; no clear D. V lost 2 bases to trimming and J lost 7 bases, with 6 bases between them. The CDR3 loop spans 12 amino acids. The CDR3 DNA reads TGTGCCAGCAGTTTACGGAAGCAGCCCCAGCATTTT. It yields the protein CASSLRKQPQHF.

This clonotype appeared a single time. The rearrangement joins TRBV5-4 to TRBJ2-5; no firm D call. Germline assignment: CDR1 SGHNT and CDR2 YYREEE (reference sequence). The V end was cut by 2 bases, the J end by 2 bases, with 13 bases between. The CDR3 is made up of 15 amino acids. The CDR3 bases are TGTGCCAGCAGCTTTACGACTCCTGTACAAGAGACCCAGTACTTC. Translation gives CASSFTTPVQETQYF.

Comment on this clonotype: The junction departs from germline at one end; a sequencing error may be responsible. The chain carries TRBV9 and TRBJ2-6, with TRBD1 matching over 9 bases. The CDR3 has 13 residues. Germline V gene lookup returns CDR1 SGDLS and CDR2 YYNGEE. In DNA, the CDR3 is TGCGCCAGCAGTCCCGGGACAGGGCGCCTCCTGACTTTC. This gives the protein CASSPGTGRLLTF.